This TCR beta chain is from a study of T cell responses to AZD1222 COVID-19 vaccine (dated by TCRdb to the early 2020s). About the investigation overall: AZD1222 recipients with second doses at about 4 weeks or about 12 weeks were pooled, because spike-specific TCR depth and breadth did not differ between schedules. TCR sequencing was performed for fewer than 250 trial participants, of whom about 200 were given two doses of AZD1222 and around 25 were given two doses of MenACWY control vaccine. Trial participants were enrolled by age into subgroups of 18-55, 56-69 and 70-plus years, and about 150, 27 and 61 TCR-sequenced participants, respectively, were included in these subgroups.

The CDR3 regions of human TCRbeta chains were analyzed by immunosequencing. The published analysis was carried out like this. TCRs in the repertoires were matched against a reference library of SARS-CoV-2-specific TCRs that had been generated with the MIRA antigen-specificity platform. Breadth meant the fraction of unique TCRs that were SARS-CoV-2-associated, whereas depth meant the fraction of total T cells that were SARS-CoV-2-associated. Using the MIRA data, each spike-specific TCR was assigned both to the spike region to which the TCR was reactive and to a CD4 or CD8 class. Log10-transformed breadth and depth values were compared by one-way ANOVA with Sidak's multiple comparisons tests. What TCRdb holds here is the immuneACCESS table cut down to in-frame rearrangements. Part of the clones is not present; checked against another copy, under half of the missing clones reflect an unresolved V gene, and the others are unexplained. V, J and clone size derive from that table, while D and trimming were established from the DNA sequence. This sample has fewer than 120,000 clones in its table, and around 92% of those were observed once. Over 6.5% of the sample is in the top ten clones.

Comments on this clone: What antigen it recognizes has not been identified. Base-call qualities are not available, and no considerably larger clone is one nucleotide away.

Results and caveats for the whole study, not just this receptor: After two AZD1222 doses, spike-specific TCR breadth and depth were significantly higher than at day 0 and than in MenACWY recipients. Participants were mostly white British, with more females than males. The authors suggested clonal diversity may have been underestimated. Vaccine-associated CD4 TCRs spanned the whole spike protein, with dominant responses in regions 160-218 and 743-854. Conclusions about previously exposed vaccinees are limited, since just five to seven AZD1222 recipients were seropositive for SARS-CoV-2 at baseline. No day 14 peak-response samples were available, so repertoires were characterized only after the peak T cell response. The 56-69-year group was small, and its depth increase did not reach significance, likely because of low power. Nearly half of unique spike-specific TCRs reportedly recognized epitopes outside regions mutated in the B.1.351 and B.1.1.7 variants.

Reading the label with the study, this specimen's time point is: baseline before first vaccination. Vaccinee samples were obtained from the UK trials COV001 and COV002, which included a single-blind randomized controlled phase 2/3 trial of AZD1222 (ChAdOx1 nCoV-19) in healthy adults. For TCRbeta chain sequencing, PBMC samples were collected from trial participants at day 0 and at day 28 after the second dose. The germline V gene encodes CDR1 SNHLY and CDR2 FYNNEI. The cysteine opens and the phenylalanine closes a CDR3 of 12 amino acids. The DNA shown is the 36-base CDR3, in frame from base 1. Relative to germline, V is 6 bases shorter and J is 4 bases shorter, with 10 bases between their ends.

The starting material was peripheral blood, obtained on day 0 of AZD1222 vaccination. This receptor was taken from an adult in good health. The rearranged segments are TRBV2 and TRBJ2-7; the D gene is not confidently resolved. The nucleotides are TGTGCCAGCAGCCAAGAGTCGTACGAGCAGTACTTC. This encodes CASSQESYEQYF.